The entry below gives a single T cell receptor beta chain sequence along with its context. The target antigen is unknown. Only in-frame clones appear in the TCRdb table, and some are missing; sequencing was by immunoSEQ multiplex PCR. The repertoire holds 180,000 or so clones, 92% seen once, with less than 2.5% in the top ten. This specimen belongs to a study of T cell responses to AZD1222 COVID-19 vaccine. Study observations and caveats: The peak T cell response came first, and repertoires were sampled only after it.

CDR1 is SGHTA and CDR2 is FQGNSA in the germline V gene. CDR3 length: 13 residues. V shed 5 bases and J shed 1 base, with 8 bases lying between them. This rearrangement joins TRBV7-2 to TRBJ1-1; D not resolved. This clonotype was sampled from an adult who received the AZD1222 COVID-19 vaccine. The sample here was peripheral blood, taken 28 days after the second AZD1222 dose. The CDR3: CASSVPQNTEAFF. The CDR3 DNA follows: TGTGCCAGCAGCGTCCCCCAGAACACTGAAGCTTTCTTT.